These T cell receptor beta chains were read from a single sample in a study of blood T cell repertoires in COVID-19. The data were produced by immunoSEQ multiplex PCR, yet TCRdb's version contains in-frame clones alone and is incomplete. The sample contains 300,000 to 400,000 clones, 70% to 90% of which appear only once. The material sequenced was PBMCs or T cells enriched from blood (not recorded which). Receptors originate from a woman aged 30 to 39 with acute COVID-19. Both conserved end residues are part of each CDR3. Each record gives: clone size, V gene, D gene, CDR3 length, J gene, CDR3 protein, CDR3 DNA. A D gene is named only where the DNA matches it firmly. Size tells how often a clone was seen (once, few, many) or the class of an expanded clone, and some rows leave it out.

clone_size: .; v_call: TRBV3-1/TRBV3-2; d_call: .; cdr3_length: 15; j_call: TRBJ1-1; cdr3_aa: CASSPRQASDTEAFF; cdr3_nt: TGTGCCAGCAGCCCCCGACAGGCTTCGGACACTGAAGCTTTCTTT
clone_size: .; v_call: TRBV7-2; d_call: .; cdr3_length: 14; j_call: TRBJ1-3; cdr3_aa: CASSSRGDGNTIYF; cdr3_nt: TGTGCCAGCAGCTCGCGGGGGGACGGAAACACCATATATTTT
clone_size: .; v_call: TRBV15; d_call: .; cdr3_length: 16; j_call: TRBJ2-3; cdr3_aa: CATSREQASGTDTQYF; cdr3_nt: TGTGCCACCAGCAGAGAACAGGCTAGCGGCACAGATACGCAGTATTTT
clone_size: .; v_call: TRBV5-1; d_call: TRBD1; cdr3_length: 15; j_call: TRBJ2-7; cdr3_aa: CASSPEGTGAYEQYF; cdr3_nt: TGCGCCAGCAGCCCTGAAGGGACAGGGGCTTACGAGCAGTACTTC
clone_size: .; v_call: TRBV11-2; d_call: TRBD1; cdr3_length: 16; j_call: TRBJ1-6; cdr3_aa: CASSLGTGWYGSPLHF; cdr3_nt: TGTGCCAGCAGCTTAGGGACAGGGTGGTATGGTTCACCCCTCCACTTT
clone_size: once; v_call: TRBV5-6; d_call: .; cdr3_length: 16; j_call: TRBJ2-5; cdr3_aa: CASSWLERGRRETQYF; cdr3_nt: TGTGCCAGCAGCTGGCTTGAGCGAGGCCGGCGGGAGACCCAGTACTTC
clone_size: .; v_call: TRBV9; d_call: .; cdr3_length: 15; j_call: TRBJ2-2; cdr3_aa: CASSSPNSNTGELFF; cdr3_nt: TGTGCCAGCAGCTCCCCGAACTCGAACACCGGGGAGCTGTTTTTT
clone_size: .; v_call: TRBV19; d_call: TRBD1; cdr3_length: 13; j_call: TRBJ1-6; cdr3_aa: CASATGGSSPLHF; cdr3_nt: TGTGCCAGCGCGACAGGGGGAAGTTCACCCCTCCACTTT
clone_size: .; v_call: TRBV3-1/TRBV3-2; d_call: .; cdr3_length: 14; j_call: TRBJ1-6; cdr3_aa: CASSLTGRDSPLHF; cdr3_nt: TGTGCCAGCAGCCTTACAGGGAGAGATTCACCCCTCCACTTT
clone_size: .; v_call: TRBV5-1; d_call: .; cdr3_length: 13; j_call: TRBJ1-1; cdr3_aa: CASSLVSEYEAFF; cdr3_nt: TGCGCCAGCAGCTTGGTCTCCGAGTATGAAGCTTTCTTT
clone_size: .; v_call: TRBV27; d_call: .; cdr3_length: 14; j_call: TRBJ1-5; cdr3_aa: CASSSHRGNQPQHF; cdr3_nt: TGTGCCAGCAGTTCCCACAGGGGCAATCAGCCCCAGCATTTT
clone_size: once; v_call: TRBV5-1; d_call: .; cdr3_length: 13; j_call: TRBJ1-1; cdr3_aa: CASSLGWGDEAFF; cdr3_nt: TGCGCCAGCAGCTTGGGTTGGGGGGATGAAGCTTTCTTT
clone_size: .; v_call: TRBV9; d_call: .; cdr3_length: 14; j_call: TRBJ1-4; cdr3_aa: CASSVGQRNEKLFF; cdr3_nt: TGTGCCAGCAGCGTAGGACAGAGAAATGAAAAACTGTTTTTT
clone_size: .; v_call: TRBV5-1; d_call: TRBD1; cdr3_length: 15; j_call: TRBJ1-1; cdr3_aa: CASSLSGRGDDLAFF; cdr3_nt: TGCGCCAGCAGCCTGTCGGGCAGGGGGGACGATCTGGCTTTCTTT
clone_size: .; v_call: TRBV6-5; d_call: .; cdr3_length: 14; j_call: TRBJ2-3; cdr3_aa: CASTPGGSTDTQYF; cdr3_nt: TGTGCCAGCACTCCGGGGGGCAGCACAGATACGCAGTATTTT
clone_size: .; v_call: TRBV2; d_call: TRBD1; cdr3_length: 17; j_call: TRBJ2-7; cdr3_aa: CASSPPGQGGGSYEQYF; cdr3_nt: TGTGCCAGCAGTCCCCCGGGACAGGGGGGAGGATCCTACGAGCAGTACTTC
clone_size: .; v_call: TRBV20-1; d_call: .; cdr3_length: 10; j_call: TRBJ2-1; cdr3_aa: CSARQNEQFF; cdr3_nt: TGCAGTGCTAGACAAAATGAGCAGTTCTTC
clone_size: .; v_call: TRBV5-1; d_call: TRBD1; cdr3_length: 15; j_call: TRBJ1-5; cdr3_aa: CASSLSGQQNQPQHF; cdr3_nt: TGCGCCAGCAGCCTATCGGGACAGCAGAATCAGCCCCAGCATTTT
clone_size: once; v_call: TRBV6-1; d_call: .; cdr3_length: 13; j_call: TRBJ2-3; cdr3_aa: CASSEVPADTQYF; cdr3_nt: TGTGCCAGCAGTGAAGTACCGGCAGATACGCAGTATTTT
clone_size: .; v_call: TRBV6-2/TRBV6-3; d_call: .; cdr3_length: 15; j_call: TRBJ1-2; cdr3_aa: CASSYVGNPTNGYTF; cdr3_nt: TGTGCCAGCAGTTACGTCGGAAACCCAACTAATGGCTACACCTTC
clone_size: few; v_call: TRBV27; d_call: .; cdr3_length: 13; j_call: TRBJ1-1; cdr3_aa: CASSLSKATEAFF; cdr3_nt: TGTGCCAGCAGTTTATCGAAAGCAACTGAAGCTTTCTTT
clone_size: .; v_call: TRBV9; d_call: TRBD2; cdr3_length: 15; j_call: TRBJ2-5; cdr3_aa: CASSVLAGDQETQYF; cdr3_nt: TGTGCCAGCAGCGTACTAGCGGGGGACCAAGAGACCCAGTACTTC
clone_size: .; v_call: TRBV7-2; d_call: TRBD1; cdr3_length: 13; j_call: TRBJ2-7; cdr3_aa: CASSQGALYEQYF; cdr3_nt: TGTGCCAGCAGCCAGGGGGCGTTATACGAGCAGTACTTC
clone_size: once; v_call: TRBV2; d_call: .; cdr3_length: 14; j_call: TRBJ2-7; cdr3_aa: CASSEILRRYEQYF; cdr3_nt: TGTGCCAGCAGTGAGATCTTACGGAGGTACGAGCAGTACTTC
clone_size: .; v_call: TRBV5-6; d_call: .; cdr3_length: 14; j_call: TRBJ2-6; cdr3_aa: CASSFRAGANVLTF; cdr3_nt: TGTGCCAGCAGCTTCAGGGCTGGGGCCAACGTCCTGACTTTC
clone_size: .; v_call: TRBV9; d_call: .; cdr3_length: 14; j_call: TRBJ2-1; cdr3_aa: CASSVAISYNEQFF; cdr3_nt: TGTGCCAGCAGCGTAGCCATCTCCTACAATGAGCAGTTCTTC
clone_size: .; v_call: TRBV7-2; d_call: TRBD1; cdr3_length: 13; j_call: TRBJ1-6; cdr3_aa: CASSLTGGEALHF; cdr3_nt: TGTGCCAGCAGCTTAACAGGGGGGGAGGCCCTCCACTTT
clone_size: .; v_call: TRBV12-3/TRBV12-4; d_call: .; cdr3_length: 13; j_call: TRBJ2-1; cdr3_aa: CASSLWYENEQFF; cdr3_nt: TGTGCCAGCAGTTTATGGTACGAGAATGAGCAGTTCTTC
clone_size: .; v_call: TRBV30; d_call: TRBD2; cdr3_length: 16; j_call: TRBJ2-2; cdr3_aa: CAWSVLGLAGRGELFF; cdr3_nt: TGTGCCTGGAGTGTACTCGGACTAGCGGGGCGAGGGGAGCTGTTTTTT
clone_size: .; v_call: TRBV7-2; d_call: .; cdr3_length: 13; j_call: TRBJ2-5; cdr3_aa: CASSLERGETQYF; cdr3_nt: TGTGCCAGCAGCTTAGAAAGAGGAGAGACCCAGTACTTC